The 21 T cell receptor beta chains given below trace back to one sample, sequenced in a study of T cells after yellow fever vaccination. MiXCR, applied by TCRdb to the 5' RACE reads, yields one record per CDR3 protein. In the table there are 500,000 to 650,000 distinct CDR3 sequences, about a sixth of which are singletons. The sample in question was PBMCs, obtained about 5 days after the first yellow fever vaccination. The receptors shown here come from a man aged 18 to 29 who received the YFV17D yellow fever vaccine.

This clonotype has more than one count but fewer than ten. This chain links TRBV4-1 with TRBJ1-2, with D tentatively TRBD1 (6 bases). This CDR3 has 16 residues. The germline V gene has CDR1 MGHRA and CDR2 YSYEKL. V was clipped by 5 bases and J by 6 bases, with 22 bases between them. For the CDR3, the DNA is TGCGCCAGCAGCTCACCCCGGGACAAAGTTTCGGATGGCTACACCTTC. Translation: CASSSPRDKVSDGYTF.

This clonotype turned up a few times. V gene TRBV4-2 combines with J gene TRBJ2-3; no clear D. V was pared by 0 bases and J by 2 bases, with 15 bases between. The CDR3 runs to 17 residues. Germline assignment: CDR1 LGHNA and CDR2 YNFKEQ. DNA for the CDR3: TGTGCCAGCAGCCAAGAGCTTACACTGGAGTACACAGATACGCAGTATTTT. This codes for CASSQELTLEYTDTQYF.

This rearrangement joins TRBV9 to TRBJ2-7, with TRBD1 matching 8 bases. Germline values: CDR1 SGDLS, CDR2 YYNGEE. The CDR3 totals 17 residues. Unmatched junction bases numbered 13, after V lost 4 bases and J lost 1 base. The chain's CDR3 is CASSPRRGTGGSYEQYF. In DNA, the CDR3 is TGTGCCAGCAGCCCCCGCCGGGGGACAGGAGGTTCCTACGAGCAGTACTTC. Variable domain in full (rest from reference TRBV9 and TRBJ2-7): DSGVTQTPKHLITATGQRVTLRCSPRSGDLSVYWYQQSLDQGLQFLIQYYNGEERAKGNILERFSAQQFPDLHSELNLSSLELGDSALYFCASSPRRGTGGSYEQYFGPGTRLTVT.

This clonotype has only a few counts. The chain is built from TRBV15 and TRBJ2-5, with 7 positions matching TRBD1. The CDR3 extends over 14 amino acids. Trimming took 5 bases from V and 2 from J; bases not matched to a gene: 5. The germline V gene encodes CDR1 LNHNV and CDR2 YYDKDF (reference sequence). The CDR3 nucleotides are TGTGCCACCAGCGGAACAGGGGAGCAAGAGACCCAGTACTTC. It specifies CATSGTGEQETQYF.

The chain couples TRBV24-1 to TRBJ2-2; 8 bases line up with TRBD1. Germline V gene data show CDR1 as KGHDR and CDR2 as SFDVKD. The CDR3 has 15 residues. J gave up 4 bases and V 9 bases, and 9 bases lay outside the gene matches. The CDR3 nucleotides read TGTGCCACCCAAAGGACAGGGTGGATCACCGGGGAGCTGTTTTTT. The encoded protein is CATQRTGWITGELFF.

This clonotype appeared many times. This chain links TRBV7-2 with TRBJ2-5; D gene unclear. Per germline, CDR1 SGHTA and CDR2 FQGNSA. The CDR3 spans 11 residues. V was clipped by 3 bases and J by 4 bases, with 3 bases between them. The CDR3 loop reads CASSLIETQYF. Here the CDR3 DNA reads TGTGCCAGCAGCTTGATAGAGACCCAGTACTTC.

In this sample, this clonotype turned up many times. The V and J genes are TRBV3-1 and TRBJ2-3; D is undetermined. The V gene's germline CDR1 is LGHDT and CDR2 YNNKEL (reference sequence). The CDR3 sequence is 15 residues long. V lost 4 bases and J 0 bases, leaving 11 bases between the germline ends. Here the CDR3 DNA reads TGTGCCAGCAGCCTCGGTTCCGCTAGCACAGATACGCAGTATTTT. It encodes CASSLGSASTDTQYF.

The chain joins TRBV7-7 to TRBJ2-1; 9 positions match TRBD2. V lost 5 bases and J lost 6; bases outside the gene matches: 11. This CDR3 is built from 16 residues. Germline CDR1 reads SSHAT; CDR2 reads FNYEAQ (reference sequence). CDR3 loop: CASSRDGTSTINEQFF. Written as DNA, the CDR3 is TGTGCCAGCAGCCGAGATGGGACTAGCACCATCAATGAGCAGTTCTTC.

This clonotype was seen at least ten times. The chain employs TRBV5-1 and TRBJ2-1; D unclear. CDR1 SGHRS and CDR2 YFSETQ come from the germline V gene. The CDR3 contains 13 residues. With 0 bases removed from V and 4 bases from J, the gap between germline ends came to 5 bases. The CDR3: CASSLGGYNEQFF. DNA of the CDR3: TGCGCCAGCAGCTTGGGGGGATACAATGAGCAGTTCTTC.

This clonotype was observed a few times. This chain connects TRBV7-2 to TRBJ2-1; TRBD2 agrees at 10 bases. CDR1 is SGHTA and CDR2 is FQGNSA in the germline V gene. V gave up 1 base and J gave up 9 bases; unmatched junction bases: 18. The CDR3 sequence is 19 residues long. Here the CDR3 DNA reads TGTGCCAGCAGCTTAGGGCCCCTCGTTTGGAGCGGGGGGGCCGGTGAGCAGTTCTTC. It encodes CASSLGPLVWSGGAGEQFF. Supplemented by reference TRBV7-2 and TRBJ2-1, the full variable domain reads GAGVSQSPSNKVTEKGKDVELRCDPISGHTALYWYRQSLGQGLEFLIYFQGNSAPDKSGLPSDRFSAERTGGSVSTLTIQRTQQEDSAVYLCASSLGPLVWSGGAGEQFFGPGTRLTVL.

The V gene is TRBV5-1, the J gene TRBJ1-2; no reliable D call. This CDR3 is built from 14 residues. V dropped 4 bases and J dropped 5 bases, with 15 bases sitting between them. Looked up from germline, CDR1 is SGHRS and CDR2 is YFSETQ. DNA of the CDR3: TGCGCCAGCAGCCCGGAACGCTCGGGATATGGCTACACCTTC. It yields the protein CASSPERSGYGYTF.

V gene TRBV12-3 or TRBV12-4 combines with J gene TRBJ1-4; D ambiguous. The CDR3 runs 14 residues. V shed 3 bases and J shed 7 bases, with 12 bases lying between them. CDR3: CASSFRTTGEKLFF. DNA for the CDR3: TGTGCCAGCAGTTTCCGGACCACGGGTGAAAAACTGTTTTTT.

In this sample, this clonotype turned up many times. The chain carries TRBV5-1 and TRBJ1-1, with D possibly TRBD1 on 5 matching bases. V lost 7 bases and J 2 bases, leaving 12 bases between the germline ends. This CDR3 region has 13 residues. CDR1 and CDR2 (germline): SGHRS, YFSETQ. CDR3 in amino acids: CASSSGSNTEAFF. CDR3 DNA: TGCGCCAGCTCCTCAGGGAGTAACACTGAAGCTTTCTTT.

The V gene is TRBV3-1, the J gene TRBJ1-4, with a tentative D call TRBD1 (5 bases). Looked up from germline, CDR1 is LGHDT and CDR2 is YNNKEL (reference sequence). The CDR3 runs 15 residues. Trimming shortened V by 3 bases and J by 8 bases, and 16 bases separated the two germline ends. CDR3 sequence reads: CASSQSGGGTEKLFF. As DNA, the CDR3 is TGTGCCAGCAGCCAGAGTGGGGGAGGAACCGAAAAACTGTTTTTT.

This clonotype was seen a few times. The rearrangement joins TRBV5-1 to TRBJ2-2, with TRBD1 matching over 8 bases. This CDR3 spans 14 amino acids. V lost 8 bases to trimming and J lost 5 bases; unmatched junction nucleotides: 8. Germline CDR1 reads SGHRS; CDR2 reads YFSETQ. Written as DNA, the CDR3 is TGCGCCAGTACCCAGGGGGCTGTGACCGGGGAGCTGTTTTTT. It specifies CASTQGAVTGELFF.

The V and J genes are TRBV7-2 and TRBJ1-1; possibly TRBD1 for D (6 bases). The CDR3 is 17 residues long. The V gene lost 5 bases and the J gene lost 0 bases, with 19 bases spanning the gap. Germline loops: CDR1 SGHTA, CDR2 FQGNSA. The CDR3 spells CASSPEGRRGLNTEAFF. CDR3 bases: TGTGCCAGCAGCCCGGAGGGTAGGAGGGGGTTGAACACTGAAGCTTTCTTT. The full variable domain, in which reference TRBV7-2 and TRBJ1-1 provide the parts outside the CDR3, is GAGVSQSPSNKVTEKGKDVELRCDPISGHTALYWYRQSLGQGLEFLIYFQGNSAPDKSGLPSDRFSAERTGGSVSTLTIQRTQQEDSAVYLCASSPEGRRGLNTEAFFGQGTRLTVV.

This clonotype was detected a few times. The rearrangement uses TRBV20-1 and TRBJ2-2, with TRBD1 matching over 7 bases. J was trimmed by 2 bases and V by 5 bases; bases with no gene match: 5. Germline-derived CDR1 and CDR2 are DFQATT and SNEGSKA (reference sequence). The CDR3 extends over 14 amino acids. The CDR3 region is CSAEGTANTGELFF. The CDR3, as DNA: TGCAGTGCTGAAGGGACAGCCAACACCGGGGAGCTGTTTTTT.

This clonotype was detected ten times or more. The rearrangement links TRBV12-3 or TRBV12-4 to TRBJ2-7; D is perhaps TRBD2 (6 bases). The CDR3 runs to 12 residues. The ends were cut back, 3 bases at V and 3 bases at J, with 6 bases in the middle. In DNA, the CDR3 is TGTGCCAGCAGTTTCGGGAGCTACGAGCAGTACTTC. Protein sequence: CASSFGSYEQYF.

This clonotype was detected only once. This chain links TRBV19 with TRBJ1-1; weak D call: TRBD1 (5 bases). The V gene lost 8 bases and the J gene lost 1 base, with 14 bases spanning the gap. The V gene's germline CDR1 is LNHDA and CDR2 SQIVND (reference sequence). The CDR3 length is 14 residues. The CDR3 DNA reads TGTGCCAGTGCCAGGGAGAGGGCGAACACTGAAGCTTTCTTT. This sequence encodes CASARERANTEAFF. The complete variable domain, with remaining parts taken from reference TRBV19 and TRBJ1-1, reads DGGITQSPKYLFRKEGQNVTLSCEQNLNHDAMYWYRQDPGQGLRLIYYSQIVNDFQKGDIAEGYSVSREKKESFPLTVTSAQKNPTAFYLCASARERANTEAFFGQGTRLTVV.

J is TRBJ1-6 and V is TRBV3-1, with 7 nucleotides matching TRBD1. The CDR3 sequence is 16 residues long. The J segment lost 6 bases and the V segment lost 3 bases, leaving 8 bases of the junction unmatched. CDR1 LGHDT and CDR2 YNNKEL come from the germline V gene (reference sequence). The chain's CDR3 is CASSQYPGQSNSPLHF. In nucleotides, the CDR3 is TGTGCCAGCAGCCAGTACCCGGGACAGAGTAATTCACCCCTCCACTTT.

This clonotype was detected only a few times. The chain combines TRBV7-8 with TRBJ2-3; D not resolved. The CDR3 is 15 amino acids. The V end lost 6 bases, the J end lost 1 base, and 14 bases lay between the germline ends. Germline-derived CDR1 and CDR2 are SGHVS and FQNEAQ. The CDR3, as DNA: TGTGCCAGCAGACGATACTACGAACGCACAGATACGCAGTATTTT. Translating it yields CASRRYYERTDTQYF.